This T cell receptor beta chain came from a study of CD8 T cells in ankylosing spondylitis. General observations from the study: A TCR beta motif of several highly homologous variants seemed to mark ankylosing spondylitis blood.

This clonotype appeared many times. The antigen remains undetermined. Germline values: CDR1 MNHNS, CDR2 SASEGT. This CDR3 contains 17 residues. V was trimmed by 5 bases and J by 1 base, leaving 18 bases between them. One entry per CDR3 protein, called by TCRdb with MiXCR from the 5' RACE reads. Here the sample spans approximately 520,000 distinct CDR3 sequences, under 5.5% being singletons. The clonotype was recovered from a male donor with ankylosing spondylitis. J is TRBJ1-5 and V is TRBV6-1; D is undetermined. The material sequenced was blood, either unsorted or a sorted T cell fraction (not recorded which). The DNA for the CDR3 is TGTGCCAGCAGTCGTTACAACCGGGCTGCGAGCAATCAGCCCCAGCATTTT. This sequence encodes CASSRYNRAASNQPQHF.